This entry lists 6 T cell receptor beta chains sequenced from one sample in a study of T-cell reconstitution after alpha-beta-depleted transplantation in children. Whole-study findings and limits: At one year after transplant, newly produced T cells mostly accounted for T-cell counts and diversity.

The TCRbeta library incorporated unique molecular identifiers. TCRdb processed the PCR reads anew with MiXCR; each CDR3 protein has one entry. The profile covers a few hundred thousand distinct CDR3 sequences, with less than 9.5% appearing a single time and about 9.1% taken by the ten largest. These TCRs are of unknown antigen specificity. The sample consisted of peripheral blood, taken 360 days after TCRalphabeta/CD19-depleted stem cell transplant. The source of these receptors is a female patient between 2 and 15 years old who had a stem cell transplant for Fanconi anemia, so the T cells may come from the graft donor.

This clonotype appeared a few times. V and J are TRBV20-1 and TRBJ2-1; perhaps TRBD2 as D (7 bases). The ends were cut back, 6 bases at V and 5 bases at J, with 17 bases in the middle. Germline CDR1 is DFQATT and CDR2 is SNEGSKA (reference sequence). The CDR3 consists of 14 residues. CDR3 sequence: CSATQGGGNNEQFF. DNA for the CDR3: TGCAGTGCCACTCAAGGGGGGGGGAACAATGAGCAGTTCTTC.

This clonotype has at least ten counts. The gene calls are TRBV20-1 and TRBJ2-3; the D gene could be TRBD1 or TRBD2 (6 bases each). This CDR3 has 16 residues. V was trimmed by 6 bases and J by 0 bases, leaving 19 bases between them. Germline-derived CDR1 and CDR2 are DFQATT and SNEGSKA (reference sequence). The CDR3 nucleotides are TGCAGTGCCTCCCCCCTTCGGGGGCAGAGCACAGATACGCAGTATTTT. This encodes CSASPLRGQSTDTQYF.

Many counts were recorded for this clonotype. This rearrangement joins TRBV7-2 to TRBJ2-1; TRBD2 might be the D (6 bases). CDR1 and CDR2 (germline): SGHTA, FQGNSA. This CDR3 is 15 amino acids long. The germline V and J ends were trimmed by 7 bases and 7 bases, with 20 bases remaining between them. The CDR3 nucleotides are TGTGCCAGCACCTCATCGGGACTGCAAAGAAATGAGCAGTTCTTC. Amino acids: CASTSSGLQRNEQFF.

This sequence joins TRBV6-2 or TRBV6-3 and TRBJ2-1, with D maybe TRBD1 (6 bases). CDR1 and CDR2 from the germline V gene are MNHEY and SVGEGT. Trimming removed 6 bases from V and 8 bases from J, with 14 bases in between. This CDR3 has 13 residues. The CDR3, as DNA: TGTGCCAGCAGCCGAAACAGGGCCTATGAGCAGTTCTTC. Encoded protein: CASSRNRAYEQFF.

This clonotype was found many times. The chain has TRBV5-6 and TRBJ1-2; no firm D call. V gave up 0 bases and J gave up 2 bases, with 8 bases separating them. CDR3 size: 14 residues. The germline V gene encodes CDR1 SGHDT and CDR2 YYEEEE. CDR3 sequence reads: CASSLVAQNYGYTF. The CDR3, as DNA: TGTGCCAGCAGCTTGGTGGCGCAGAACTATGGCTACACCTTC.

Many counts were recorded for this clonotype. The V call is TRBV5-1, the J call TRBJ2-1; D gene ambiguous. The germline gives CDR1 SGHRS, CDR2 YFSETQ. The CDR3 is 13 residues long. Between the trimmed V and J ends, which lost 2 bases and 5 bases, there was a span of 8 bases. In nucleotides, the CDR3 is TGCGCCAGCAGCTTTCTACGGAACAATGAGCAGTTCTTC. It specifies CASSFLRNNEQFF.